This record concerns one TCR beta chain sequence. The target of this receptor is not known. No base quality information exists; no much larger clone differs at one position. Libraries came from the immunoSEQ multiplex PCR assay. For the multiplex PCR, a mixture combining 60 forward primers for TCR Vbeta segments and 13 reverse primers for TCR Jbeta segments was used. Amplification of the CDR3 region of rearranged TCR beta genes was performed with a multiplex PCR assay on genomic DNA. The amplified TCR beta libraries were sequenced on the Illumina HiSeq System as 87-base-pair reads. From the authors' description of their analysis: A later analysis tallied 75 million to 95 million unique TCR beta chains across the 700 or so repertoires, and around 9.9 million of those chains were shared by two or more donors. Raw reads were error-corrected and collapsed into unique sequences by a nearest-neighbor algorithm in which closely related sequences were merged to remove PCR and sequencing errors. Alignment of CDR3 sequences to IMGT reference sequences was used to assign V, D and J gene segments. Each retained sequence needed at least a six-nucleotide match to both a V gene segment and a J gene segment. A rearrangement was called productive if the CDR3 had no stop codons and remained in frame with V and J, and every other rearrangement was called non-productive. Following IMGT convention, CDR3 was defined as the stretch from the second conserved V-encoded cysteine up to the conserved J-encoded phenylalanine. Sequences without an unambiguous match to a single V gene segment were excluded from the earlier analysis of approximately 600 of the donors. In an earlier analysis of a few hundred of the donors, V segments were called functional above 56.7% productive rearrangements and were called segregating when the between-donor standard deviation exceeded 5%. A statistical classification framework was developed to diagnose cytomegalovirus status using the catalog of TCR beta chain sequences. In a later analysis, TCR nucleotide sequences were compared against IMGT/GENE-DB human TR gene sequences so that V and J genes could be assigned. The TCRdist pipeline was used in a later analysis to assign CDR3 sequences and most-parsimonious VDJ recombination scenarios. In a later analysis, every TCR beta chain was defined by the combination of its CDR3 amino acid sequence and its V-gene family, and reads without a unique V-gene family were dropped. To address suspected cross-contamination and a sequencing artifact, a later analysis removed a few hundred highly shared, low-generation-probability nucleotide sequences. In a later analysis, a clonal expansion index for each public chain was calculated from normalized within-repertoire ranks of inferred template counts. Generation probabilities in a later analysis came from a VDJ recombination model fitted to out-of-frame rearrangements, and those results were checked against IGoR. In a later analysis, TCR-TCR, TCR-HLA and TCR-CMV co-occurrence was scored with hypergeometric tests, and a repertoire-size bias correction was applied to TCR pairs. In a later analysis, false discovery rates were estimated by permuting HLA or CMV assignments 20 times. In a later analysis, co-occurring TCRs were grouped with DBSCAN, and TCRdist sequence similarity was added when clustering was performed within HLA-allele-positive subsets. For co-occurrence clustering, repertoires with fewer than 30,000 or more than 120,000 public chains were excluded, along with a handful of repertoires with anomalous nucleotide sharing. The table comes from immuneACCESS by way of TCRdb, which keeps in-frame sequences with V and J called. Part of the clones is missing from these tables; in studies checked, under half for an unresolved V gene and the rest for unknown reasons. V and J calls plus clone size are reproduced from that table; the DNA served to infer D and trimming. Present in this sample are more than 85,000 clones, about 80% of which were seen just once. 7.7% of the sample goes to the ten largest clones.

In total, approximately 700 healthy bone marrow donors made up the cohort. At the time of sampling, every cohort member was nominally healthy, though immune exposures that went unrecorded were likely present. The donor was CMV seropositive and belonged to the group of some 290 seropositive cohort members. A peripheral blood sample was provided by each donor, and peripheral blood mononuclear cells were used for TCR beta sequencing. The Qiagen DNeasy Blood Extraction Kit was used to extract genomic DNA from the blood cell samples. This sample is drawn from a study of cytomegalovirus exposure and HLA in healthy donors (dated by TCRdb to about 2017). For the wider study: An earlier analysis of approximately 640 of the donors reported about 250 Gb of sequence data and roughly 110 million unique TCR beta sequences from 150 million to 200 million T cells. An early release covering about 600 HLA-typed donors comprised approximately 300 gigabases of sequencing data and approximately 85 million unique TCR sequences. Of the roughly 400 genotyped donors, 81% were placed in the genetic ancestry cluster associated with self-reported Caucasian donors. The aim of the study was to test whether cataloging public T cell receptors could identify signatures of past pathogen exposure. The T cell repertoires of some 700 subjects were profiled by immunosequencing and related to cytomegalovirus serostatus. A separate validation cohort of 90 to 150 different subjects was used in addition to the roughly 620-subject first cohort. High-throughput TCR immunosequencing, statistical association of individual TCRs with disease status, and machine learning were combined to predict cytomegalovirus infection status. To study patterns of TCR occurrence, a later analysis re-analyzed previously published TCR beta repertoires from several hundred donors and added high-resolution HLA genotyping. The later analysis used no new phenotypic data to find candidate immune exposures, relying instead on TCR beta sequences and their occurrence across donors. An earlier analysis of some 500 of the donors used high-throughput TCR beta sequencing to judge whether each TCR beta V gene segment behaved as functional or pseudogenic. Alongside the repertoire data, information on donor age, sex, ethnicity and CMV serostatus was compiled. A later genetic analysis took genome-wide SNP genotypes for 398 of the 666 donors and used that subset as a discovery cohort. All discovery cohort repertoires had been generated on a single sequencing platform. Class I and class II HLA loci were covered by the typing at four-digit resolution. Typing coverage differed by locus: A, B, C, DRB1 and DQB1 were typed in roughly 620-630 donors, DQA1 in 500 to 550, DPA1 in around 580, and DPB1 in just under 480. Because of strong linkage in the cohort, five DR-DQ haplotypes were treated as single units for association and clustering. Among some 410 genotyped donors of the cohort, an average of around 240,000 unique TCR beta nucleotide sequences was sequenced per donor, of which about 19% were non-productive.

Overall results and qualifications from the work: A further reported finding was that TCR beta sequences accurately predicted the HLA-A and HLA-B alleles for most subjects in the first cohort. According to a later analysis, TCR association rates differed among HLA loci, with DRB1 alleles showing the most associated TCRs and HLA-C alleles showing the fewest. Several of the top co-occurrence clusters appeared to be linked to parvovirus B19, influenza, CMV and Epstein-Barr virus, according to a later analysis. In the study, around 160 TCR beta chains were listed as associated with cytomegalovirus. The only immune exposure information available for the cohort was CMV serostatus. According to a later analysis, most CMV-associated TCR beta chains appeared to be HLA-restricted, and the HLA associations seemed to be driven largely by CMV exposure. The cohort was sequenced for TCR beta chains only, and without alpha or paired-chain data the features that could be detected were limited. The presence/absence analyses assumed that sequencing depth was roughly uniform across donors, and that assumption may not be true. Because counts were too low, about 15 rarely observed V segments, including chromosome 9 orphons, were left out of the earlier analysis of 587 of the donors. While some public TCRs were present in many individuals, most TCR sequences turned up only very rarely across donors. Some IMGT-functional V segments, including TRBV6-2 and TRBV6-3, could not be distinguished by the 87-base-pair reads and were therefore excluded. Correlated functional status among segregating V segments might be attributable to linkage disequilibrium, but an unknown experimental factor could not be ruled out. A later analysis associated 15,000 to 20,000 TCR beta sequences with specific HLA alleles at a false discovery rate of 0.05. A cluster of highly shared sequence variants was judged likely to represent a technical artifact of the sequencing pipeline. A later analysis found that HLA-associated TCR beta chains were more clonally expanded and had lower generation probabilities than equally common non-associated chains. In a later genetic analysis, fewer N-insertions in productive TCRs were reported among donors in an Asian-associated ancestry cluster than the roughly 700-donor mean. According to the authors, the approach could potentially be generalized to other disease states and immunological phenotypes. In both the original and validation cohorts, the classifier was reported to diagnose cytomegalovirus status with high specificity and sensitivity. When HLA alleles, especially DR and DQ, strongly co-occurred, TCR associations were difficult to assign to individual alleles. HLA typing was unavailable for some donors at each locus, so association tests used only the typed subset. Three of the identified cytomegalovirus-associated TCR beta chains were confirmed in vitro to be specific for cytomegalovirus antigens. An earlier analysis of around 600 of the donors showed that most TCR beta V segments appeared in productive rearrangements either about 90% or about 30% of the time, which broadly matched IMGT annotations. In a later genetic analysis, a missense DCLRE1C variant was associated with V-gene and J-gene trimming of TCR beta chains, and the association was replicated in an independent cohort.

V was cut back by 5 bases and J by 4 bases, leaving a gap of 15 bases between them. Per the germline V gene (reference sequence), GTSNPN is the CDR1 and SVGIG is the CDR2. From its cysteine to its phenylalanine, the CDR3 spans 14 amino acids. Only the CDR3 part of the read is kept: 42 bases, read in frame from the first base. The TCR originated in a woman aged 50 to 60 in good health and CMV-seropositive. The chain joins TRBV30 to TRBJ1-3; TRBD1 is possibly the D segment (5 matching bases). Sequencing was carried out using PBMCs. The DNA is TGTGCCTGGGGGGGGGAACTAGGAGGAAACACCATATATTTT. It codes for CAWGGELGGNTIYF. When the CDR3 is completed using the reference TRBV30 and TRBJ1-3 genes on either side, the full variable domain is SQTIHQWPATLVQPVGSPLSLECTVEGTSNPNLYWYRQAAGRGLQLLFYSVGIGQISSEVPQNLSASRPQDRQFILSSKKLLLSDSGFYLCAWGGELGGNTIYFGEGSWLTVV.